This TCR beta chain was recorded in a study of T cells after yellow fever vaccination. Germline V gene sequence: CDR1 ENHRY, CDR2 SYGVKD. This CDR3 is 13 amino acids long. Losses at the gene ends were 7 bases for V and 5 bases for J; bases not matched to a gene: 3. A single record per CDR3 protein comes from TCRdb applying MiXCR to the 5' RACE reads. The sample includes about 74,000 distinct CDR3 sequences, roughly 7.4% of them seen just once. Worth noting for this clonotype: No antigen is known for it.

Study findings and constraints: There was a possibility that FACS-sorted repertoires contained abundant clonotypes contaminating from the bulk population.

The sequence came from a man aged 18 to 30 who received the YFV17D yellow fever vaccine. The chain employs TRBV10-3 and TRBJ1-4, with 8 nucleotides matching TRBD1. The sequencing here drew on CD8+ T cells sorted from PBMCs, taken 5 to 6 days after the first yellow fever vaccination. The CDR3, as DNA: TGTGCCATCACAGGGGGCCTAAATGAAAAACTGTTTTTT. Translated: CAITGGLNEKLFF.